This TCR beta chain was retrieved from a study of T-cell memory formation after mild COVID-19. Study information: There were largely donor-specific TCR clusters.

The 5'RACE method, run with constant-segment primers, produced TCR alpha and TCR beta cDNA libraries (carrying sample barcodes and UMIs). From the 5' RACE reads, TCRdb called clonotypes with MiXCR, one entry per CDR3 protein. The repertoire holds hundreds of thousands of distinct CDR3 sequences, roughly an eighth seen once, with about 20% in the top ten. CDR1 SQVTM and CDR2 ANQGSEA come from the germline V gene. Trimming cost V 7 bases and J 9 bases; bases outside gene matches: 18. The CDR3 has 15 amino acids. Sequences were obtained from PBMCs or a T cell subset sorted from them (not recorded which). The chain couples TRBV29-1 to TRBJ2-1; 7 bases map to TRBD1. This receptor was obtained from a young man who had mild COVID-19 (a few samples of this study predate the infection). Cell type and time point are not known. The CDR3 reads CSALPTGQNGGEQFF. The DNA of the CDR3 is TGCAGCGCCCTTCCTACGGGACAGAATGGGGGTGAGCAGTTCTTC.